This T cell receptor beta chain was observed in a study of memory CD4+ T cells and cytomegalovirus serostatus. Overall study findings and caveats: A US-trained random forest predicted CMV serostatus with median AUC around 0.92. About 40% of the roughly 150 known CMV-associated TCRbeta sequences appeared in CD4+ memory.

The method was immunoSEQ multiplex PCR; TCRdb's version includes in-frame clones alone and lacks a portion of them. This sample has around 88,000 clones, with 75% to 85% found just once. The sort gate was single viable CD3+CD4+CD8-CD45RO+ cells for memory CD4+ T cells. V gave up 5 bases and J gave up 0 bases, with 5 bases separating them. There are 13 residues in the CDR3. Germline V gene lookup returns CDR1 MNHEY and CDR2 SMNVEV (reference sequence). On this clone: Its antigen is undetermined.

The chain has TRBV27 and TRBJ1-5, with D hard to call. The receptor's source is an adult in good health and CMV-seropositive. The sequenced sample was memory CD4+ T cells from blood. The CDR3 spells CASSPDSNQPQHF. In DNA form, the CDR3 reads TGTGCCAGCAGTCCCGATAGCAATCAGCCCCAGCATTTT.